This TCR beta chain was sequenced in a study of monozygotic twins with inflammatory bowel disease. CDR1 is SGHTA and CDR2 is FQGNSA in the germline V gene. The length of the CDR3 is 14 residues. With the 5' RACE reads reprocessed, TCRdb shows one record per CDR3 protein and no DNA. This sample's clone table lists fewer than 150,000 distinct CDR3 sequences. The chain couples TRBV7-2 to TRBJ2-7; TCRdb calls TRBD1, which cannot be checked without DNA. The source is a human donor with ulcerative colitis or Crohn's disease, or a healthy co-twin of an affected twin (not recorded which). The material sequenced was blood. CDR3 region: CASSLRGQGARRYF.